This TCR beta chain stems from a study of T cells expressing NK-cell markers. Reprocessing the 5' RACE reads, TCRdb reports a single entry for every CDR3 protein and omits DNA. The listing records roughly 160,000 distinct CDR3 sequences. This CDR3 has 19 residues. The germline V gene has CDR1 MNHEY and CDR2 SMNVEV (reference sequence). The specimen sequenced was blood T cells: a sorted CD56 or NKG2C T cell subset, CD4+ or CD8+ T cells, or bulk PBMC T cells (not recorded which). V usage is TRBV27 and J usage is TRBJ2-3; the D call of TRBD2 rests on TCRdb alone, since no DNA is present to check it. This TCR derives from a woman aged 18 to 75 in good health. CDR3 sequence: CASSFPLAGGPQSTDTQYF.